This T cell receptor (beta chain) was identified in a study of blood T cell repertoires in COVID-19. The overall study: Both acute and convalescent COVID-19 samples were obtained from the United States, Italy and Spain. PBMCs, B-cell-depleted T cells, or T cells were the source of the cDNA or gDNA that made up the material.

This clone has more than one count but fewer than ten. The assay was immunoSEQ multiplex PCR, and TCRdb's table has in-frame clones only and misses some. The sample carries 120,000 or so clones, around 70% recorded once. The CDR3 sequence is 16 residues long. Germline V lookup: CDR1 MNHEY, CDR2 SVGAGI. J was trimmed by 4 bases and V by 4 bases; bases with no gene match: 8. Sequencing was carried out using peripheral blood. The chain couples TRBV6-5 to TRBJ2-1; TRBD2 matches at 9 bases. The TCR was taken from a man between 60 and 75 years old with acute or convalescent COVID-19. CDR3 sequence reads: CASSSGAGGQYNEQFF. The CDR3 region has the DNA TGTGCCAGCAGTTCCGGAGCGGGGGGTCAATACAATGAGCAGTTCTTC.